Below, 6 T cell receptor beta chains from the same sample are listed, as sequenced in a study of blood T cell repertoires in COVID-19. Libraries were prepared by immunoSEQ multiplex PCR; TCRdb keeps only in-frame clonotypes and omits some of them. The data contain a few hundred thousand clones, roughly nine tenths of them seen just once; the ten biggest clones take up just under 4%. Sequencing input: peripheral blood. The receptors originated from a woman aged 55 to 70 with COVID-19, enrolled during active disease.

This clone was counted a single time. J is TRBJ2-7 and V is TRBV27, with a possible D match to TRBD1 (5 bases). The V end lost 0 bases, the J end lost 7 bases, and 16 bases lay between the germline ends. This CDR3 is 15 amino acids long. Germline loops: CDR1 MNHEY, CDR2 SMNVEV (reference sequence). The DNA of the CDR3 is TGTGCCAGCAGTTTATCGGCAGCCGTGGGGCGAGAGCAGTACTTC. Translating gives CASSLSAAVGREQYF.

CDR3 in DNA: TGTGCCAGCAGCTTACAGAGCGATAATTCACCCCTCCACTTT. Encoded protein: CASSLQSDNSPLHF. V usage is TRBV7-9 and J usage is TRBJ1-6, with unresolved D. Germline CDR1 is SEHNR and CDR2 is FQNEAQ (reference sequence). This CDR3 region has 14 residues. Trimming left V 2 bases short and J 5 bases short, with 7 bases between.

The chain is built from TRBV9 and TRBJ1-2; TRBD1 aligns across 7 bases. The J segment lost 4 bases and the V segment lost 3 bases, leaving 3 bases of the junction unmatched. In germline, CDR1 is SGDLS, CDR2 YYNGEE. The CDR3 length is 13 residues. The DNA for the CDR3 is TGTGCCAGCAGCGGGACAGGTCCCTATGGCTACACCTTC. Translating it yields CASSGTGPYGYTF.

This chain links TRBV5-6 with TRBJ1-2, with a tentative D call TRBD1 (6 bases). The CDR3 is 18 amino acids. Germline assignment: CDR1 SGHDT and CDR2 YYEEEE. V lost 4 bases and J 5 bases, leaving 27 bases between the germline ends. The CDR3 spells CASSADRTSAQWVYGYTF. The CDR3 DNA is TGTGCCAGCAGCGCAGACAGGACCTCTGCCCAGTGGGTTTATGGCTACACCTTC.

The count of this clone is one. V usage is TRBV29-1 and J usage is TRBJ2-7, with D tentatively TRBD1 (5 bases). This CDR3 has 15 amino acids. The germline V gene encodes CDR1 SQVTM and CDR2 ANQGSEA. The V end was cut by 6 bases, the J end by 2 bases, with 20 bases between. This CDR3 reads CSVRLGAFPTYEQYF. CDR3 sequence (DNA): TGCAGCGTAAGGCTTGGGGCCTTCCCTACCTACGAGCAGTACTTC.

This clone appeared a single time. V is TRBV7-9 and J is TRBJ1-5; TRBD1 agrees at 9 bases. V was pared by 1 base and J by 5 bases, with 6 bases of the junction left unmatched. This CDR3 is 16 amino acids long. Looked up from germline, CDR1 is SEHNR and CDR2 is FQNEAQ (reference sequence). This chain's CDR3 is CASSLGYRGPDQPQHF. The CDR3 nucleotides are TGTGCCAGCAGCTTAGGCTACAGGGGGCCAGATCAGCCCCAGCATTTT.